Reported below is one T cell receptor (beta chain). These data come from a study of CD8+ T cells in alopecia areata. Specified treatment: oral pan-JAK inhibitor, 5-10 mg twice daily. The CDR3 is 16 residues long. Germline V CDR1 and CDR2: SQVTM, ANQGSEA. The V gene end was trimmed by 4 bases and the J gene end by 6 bases; junction bases not matched to a gene: 11. RNA, once extracted, was reverse transcribed into cDNA for use as the sequencing template. This table comes from immunoSEQ multiplex PCR, and its TCRdb copy is limited to in-frame clones, with some not included. The table has approximately 210,000 clones, roughly three fifths seen once; the top ten hold around 3.2%.

This chain connects TRBV29-1 to TRBJ1-6, with 8 bases matching TRBD1. The receptor's source is a human donor with alopecia areata. This sample comprised CD4+ T cells sorted from blood, obtained at week 4, from a patient treated with tofacitinib. Here the CDR3 reads CSVVMGQGAGNSPLHF. Written as DNA, the CDR3 is TGCAGCGTTGTTATGGGCCAGGGGGCTGGTAATTCACCCCTCCACTTT.